A single sample is the source of the 12 T cell receptor beta chains below, sequenced in a study of T cells in Graves' hyperthyroidism and ophthalmopathy. The investigators amplified TCR beta CDR3 regions from RNA transcripts. RT-PCR in the first round (using the HTBI primer set) targeted the TCR CDR3. MiXCR, run by TCRdb on the multiplex PCR reads, gives a single entry per CDR3 protein. Counted here are roughly 500,000 distinct CDR3 sequences, around a quarter occurring once; the ten biggest clones make up 10% to 12%. The source material was blood. Receptors originate from a woman under 40 with Graves' ophthalmopathy.

CDR3 DNA sequence: TGTGCCACCAGTGACCATGAAGGACGGGTAGACACTGAAGCTTTCTTT. Protein sequence: CATSDHEGRVDTEAFF. V usage is TRBV24-1 and J usage is TRBJ1-1; D is undetermined. In germline, CDR1 is KGHDR, CDR2 SFDVKD. The CDR3 is 16 amino acids. V lost 4 bases, J lost 3 bases, and 17 bases lay in between.

The chain employs TRBV2 and TRBJ2-5; 7 positions match TRBD1. The CDR3 contains 14 residues. Germline values: CDR1 SNHLY, CDR2 FYNNEI. With V trimmed by 6 bases and J by 7 bases, 11 bases remained unmatched. The CDR3 loop is CASSTRTGFMTQYF. The CDR3 coding sequence is TGTGCCAGCAGCACTCGGACAGGTTTTATGACCCAGTACTTC.

This clonotype was observed many times. The CDR3 DNA sequence: TGTGCCAGCAGTTACGGTGACTACGGGTCCTACGAGCAGTACTTC. It is translated as CASSYGDYGSYEQYF. J is TRBJ2-7 and V is TRBV6-5; perhaps TRBD2 as D (5 bases). The CDR3 sequence is 15 residues long. V dropped 2 bases and J dropped 1 base, with 12 bases sitting between them. Looked up from germline, CDR1 is MNHEY and CDR2 is SVGAGI.

This clonotype was counted ten times or more. V usage is TRBV18 and J usage is TRBJ2-5, with D tentatively TRBD2 (6 bases). Trimming stripped 6 bases from V and 3 bases from J, with 8 bases between. CDR3 length: 12 amino acids. Germline CDR1 is KGHSH and CDR2 is LQKENI. CDR3 loop: CASSPGEETQYF. The CDR3 DNA is TGTGCCAGCTCCCCGGGGGAAGAGACCCAGTACTTC.

V and J are TRBV9 and TRBJ1-1; tentative D call: TRBD1 (6 bases). V lost 4 bases and J 4 bases, leaving 17 bases between the germline ends. The CDR3 is 15 residues long. CDR1 SGDLS and CDR2 YYNGEE come from the germline V gene. Written as DNA, the CDR3 is TGTGCCAGCAGCACCAACCGGACGGGGGCCACTGAAGCTTTCTTT. Translated, it gives CASSTNRTGATEAFF.

This clonotype was recorded at least ten times. The rearrangement joins TRBV4-1 to TRBJ2-7; no definite D call. Per germline, CDR1 MGHRA and CDR2 YSYEKL. The CDR3 sequence is 16 residues long. V was trimmed by 0 bases and J by 3 bases, leaving 15 bases between them. CDR3: CASSQDEVIPYYEQYF. CDR3 sequence (DNA): TGCGCCAGCAGCCAAGACGAGGTAATTCCCTACTACGAGCAGTACTTC.

This chain uses TRBV30 with TRBJ2-5; 12 nucleotides align to TRBD2. Germline-derived CDR1 and CDR2 are GTSNPN and SVGIG (reference sequence). This CDR3 is built from 16 residues. V gave up 2 bases and J gave up 3 bases; unmatched junction bases: 7. This CDR3 reads CAWSFLTSGGKETQYF. The CDR3 nucleotides are TGTGCCTGGAGTTTCCTGACTAGCGGGGGCAAAGAGACCCAGTACTTC.

The V and J genes are TRBV30 and TRBJ1-2, with 7 bases that match TRBD1. Germline CDR1 reads GTSNPN; CDR2 reads SVGIG (reference sequence). V lost 8 bases and J lost 4; bases outside the gene matches: 19. The CDR3 has 16 amino acids. CDR3 region: CASSQGQGVGIYGYTF. CDR3 in DNA: TGTGCCAGCAGCCAAGGGCAGGGGGTGGGAATCTATGGCTACACCTTC. The full variable domain, its missing parts supplied by reference TRBV30 and TRBJ1-2, is SQTIHQWPATLVQPVGSPLSLECTVEGTSNPNLYWYRQAAGRGLQLLFYSVGIGQISSEVPQNLSASRPQDRQFILSSKKLLLSDSGFYLCASSQGQGVGIYGYTFGSGTRLTVV.

This clonotype was detected many times. This chain links TRBV12-3 or TRBV12-4 with TRBJ1-1; tentatively, D is TRBD1 (6 bases). CDR3 length: 14 amino acids. Trimming left V 0 bases short and J 5 bases short, with 10 bases between. The CDR3 is CASSLAHQGTEAFF. The CDR3 nucleotides read TGTGCCAGCAGTTTAGCCCACCAGGGGACTGAAGCTTTCTTT.

This chain links TRBV2 with TRBJ1-2; D is uncertain. V lost 8 bases to trimming and J lost 0 bases, with 13 bases between them. Germline V CDR1 and CDR2: SNHLY, FYNNEI. The CDR3 totals 14 residues. This CDR3 reads CASLSRLANYGYTF. The CDR3 nucleotides are TGTGCCAGCCTCAGTCGACTAGCTAACTATGGCTACACCTTC.

This clonotype was seen ten or more times. The rearrangement joins TRBV12-3 or TRBV12-4 to TRBJ1-5; D is possibly TRBD1 (5 bases). V lost 5 bases and J 4 bases, leaving 12 bases between the germline ends. CDR3 length: 14 amino acids. CDR3 sequence: CASSPEWGNQPQHF. The CDR3 coding sequence is TGTGCCAGCAGTCCAGAGTGGGGGAATCAGCCCCAGCATTTT.

Details on this clonotype: It may be a read error: a sequence one base away is much more abundant. The chain joins TRBV27 to TRBJ2-5; D remains ambiguous. V lost 5 bases to trimming and J lost 5 bases, with 15 bases between them. The CDR3 runs to 14 residues. The germline V gene encodes CDR1 MNHEY and CDR2 SMNVEV (reference sequence). CDR3 protein: CASSPSARSETQYF. The CDR3 coding sequence is TGTGCCAGCAGTCCATCGGCCAGGTCGGAGACCCAGTACTTC.